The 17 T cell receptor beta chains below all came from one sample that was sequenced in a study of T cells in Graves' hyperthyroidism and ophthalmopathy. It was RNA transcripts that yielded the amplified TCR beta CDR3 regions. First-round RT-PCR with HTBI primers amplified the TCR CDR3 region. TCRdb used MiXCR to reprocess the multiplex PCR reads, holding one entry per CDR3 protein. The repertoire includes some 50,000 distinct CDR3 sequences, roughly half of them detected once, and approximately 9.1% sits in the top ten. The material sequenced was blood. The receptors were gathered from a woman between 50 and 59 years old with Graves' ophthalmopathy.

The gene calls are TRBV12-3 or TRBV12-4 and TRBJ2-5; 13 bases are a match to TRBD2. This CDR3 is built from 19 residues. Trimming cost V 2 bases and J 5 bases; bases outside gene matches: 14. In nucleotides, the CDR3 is TGTGCCAGCAGTTTATACGACAGAGGACTAGCGGGGGTGAGGGAGACCCAGTACTTC. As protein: CASSLYDRGLAGVRETQYF.

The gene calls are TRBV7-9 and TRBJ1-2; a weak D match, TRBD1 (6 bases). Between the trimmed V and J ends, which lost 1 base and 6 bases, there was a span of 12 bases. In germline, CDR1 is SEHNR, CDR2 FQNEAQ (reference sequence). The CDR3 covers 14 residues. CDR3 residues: CASSLVRGWNGYTF. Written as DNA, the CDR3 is TGTGCCAGCAGCTTAGTCAGGGGATGGAATGGCTACACCTTC.

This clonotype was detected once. Written as DNA, the CDR3 is TGTGCCAGCAGTTACCGGGACAGGGGAGAGACCCAGTACTTC. This gives the protein CASSYRDRGETQYF. The chain has TRBV6-5 and TRBJ2-5; 10 bases map to TRBD1. The CDR3 is made up of 14 amino acids. Losses at the gene ends were 2 bases for V and 4 bases for J; bases not matched to a gene: 1. Germline CDR1 is MNHEY and CDR2 is SVGAGI.

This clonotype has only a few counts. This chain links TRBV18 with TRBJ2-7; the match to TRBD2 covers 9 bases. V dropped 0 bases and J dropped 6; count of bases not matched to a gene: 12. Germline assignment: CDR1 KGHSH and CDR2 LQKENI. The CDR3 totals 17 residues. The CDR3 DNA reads TGTGCCAGCTCACCACCGCGGGTAGCGGGAGAGTATGGCGAGCAGTACTTC. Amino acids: CASSPPRVAGEYGEQYF.

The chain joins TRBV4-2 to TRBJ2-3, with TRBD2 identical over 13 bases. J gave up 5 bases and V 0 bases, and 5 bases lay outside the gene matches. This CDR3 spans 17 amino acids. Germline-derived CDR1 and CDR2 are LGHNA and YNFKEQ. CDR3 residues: CASSQELAGGQVDTQYF. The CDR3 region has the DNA TGTGCCAGCAGCCAAGAACTAGCGGGGGGGCAGGTAGATACGCAGTATTTT.

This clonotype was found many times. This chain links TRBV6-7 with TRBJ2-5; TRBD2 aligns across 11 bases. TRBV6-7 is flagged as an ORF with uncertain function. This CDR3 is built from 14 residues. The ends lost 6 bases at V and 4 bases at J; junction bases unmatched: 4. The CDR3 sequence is CASRLAGVGETQYF. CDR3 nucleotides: TGTGCCAGCAGACTAGCGGGAGTTGGAGAGACCCAGTACTTC.

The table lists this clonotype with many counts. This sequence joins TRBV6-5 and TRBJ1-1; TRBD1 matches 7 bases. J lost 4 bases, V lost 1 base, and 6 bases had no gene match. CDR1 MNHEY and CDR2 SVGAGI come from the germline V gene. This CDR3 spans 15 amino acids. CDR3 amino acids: CASSYLTGSSTEAFF. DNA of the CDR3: TGTGCCAGCAGTTACTTGACAGGGTCTAGCACTGAAGCTTTCTTT.

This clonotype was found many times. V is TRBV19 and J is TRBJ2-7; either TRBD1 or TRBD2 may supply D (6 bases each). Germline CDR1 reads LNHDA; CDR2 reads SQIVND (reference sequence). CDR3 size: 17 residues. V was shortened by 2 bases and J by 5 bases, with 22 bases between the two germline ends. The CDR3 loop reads CASSIRGAGERADEQYF. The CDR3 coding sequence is TGTGCCAGTAGTATAAGGGGGGCAGGGGAACGAGCGGACGAGCAGTACTTC.

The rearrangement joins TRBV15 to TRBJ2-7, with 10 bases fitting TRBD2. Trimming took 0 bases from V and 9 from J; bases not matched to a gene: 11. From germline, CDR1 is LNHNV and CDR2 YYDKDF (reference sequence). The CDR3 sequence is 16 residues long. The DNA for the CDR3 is TGTGCCACCAGCAGAGATGCACACGGGACTAGCGTCGTGCAGTACTTC. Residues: CATSRDAHGTSVVQYF. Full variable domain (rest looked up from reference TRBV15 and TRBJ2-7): DAMVIQNPRYQVTQFGKPVTLSCSQTLNHNVMYWYQQKSSQAPKLLFHYYDKDFNNEADTPDNFQSRRPNTSFCFLDIRSPGLGDTAMYLCATSRDAHGTSVVQYFGPGTRLTVT.

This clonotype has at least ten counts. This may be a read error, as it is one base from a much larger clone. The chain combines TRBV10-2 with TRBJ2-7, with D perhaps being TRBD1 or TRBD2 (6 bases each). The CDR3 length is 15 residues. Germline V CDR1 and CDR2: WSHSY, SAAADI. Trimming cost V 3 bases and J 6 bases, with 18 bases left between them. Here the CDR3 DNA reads TGCGCCAGCAGTGATGAGGAGGGGGAGGACAGCGAGCAGTACTTC. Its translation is CASSDEEGEDSEQYF.

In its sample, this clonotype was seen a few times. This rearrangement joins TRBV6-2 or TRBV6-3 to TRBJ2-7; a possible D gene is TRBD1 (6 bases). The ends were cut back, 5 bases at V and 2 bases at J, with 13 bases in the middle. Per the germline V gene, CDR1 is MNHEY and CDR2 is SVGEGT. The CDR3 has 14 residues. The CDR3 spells CASSVRQEAYEQYF. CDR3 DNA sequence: TGTGCCAGCAGTGTCCGACAGGAGGCCTACGAGCAGTACTTC.

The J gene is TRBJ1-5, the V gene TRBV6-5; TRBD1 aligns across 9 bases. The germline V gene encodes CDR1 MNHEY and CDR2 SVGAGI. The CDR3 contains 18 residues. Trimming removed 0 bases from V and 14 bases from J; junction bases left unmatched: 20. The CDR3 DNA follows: TGTGCCAGCAGTTACTCGAAAGAGTACAGGGGGCTAAGGCGAGATGAGCATTTT. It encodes CASSYSKEYRGLRRDEHF.

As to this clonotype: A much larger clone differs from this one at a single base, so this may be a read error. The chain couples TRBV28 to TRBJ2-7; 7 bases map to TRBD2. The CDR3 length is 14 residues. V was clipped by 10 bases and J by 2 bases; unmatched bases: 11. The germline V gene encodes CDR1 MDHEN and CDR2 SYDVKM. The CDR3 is CATCGSSAAYEQYF. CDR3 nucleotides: TGTGCCACCTGCGGGAGTAGCGCCGCCTACGAGCAGTACTTC. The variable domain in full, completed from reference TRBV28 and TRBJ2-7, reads DVKVTQSSRYLVKRTGEKVFLECVQDMDHENMFWYRQDPGLGLRLIYFSYDVKMKEKGDIPEGYSVSREKKERFSLILESASTNQTSMYLCATCGSSAAYEQYFGPGTRLTVT.

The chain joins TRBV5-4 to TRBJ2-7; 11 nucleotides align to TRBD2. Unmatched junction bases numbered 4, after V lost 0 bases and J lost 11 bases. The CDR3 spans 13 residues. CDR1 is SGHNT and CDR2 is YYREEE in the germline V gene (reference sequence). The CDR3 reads CASSLASGRPEYF. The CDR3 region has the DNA TGTGCCAGCAGCTTGGCTAGCGGGAGGCCCGAGTACTTC. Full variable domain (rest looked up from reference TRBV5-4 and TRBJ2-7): ETGVTQSPTHLIKTRGQQVTLRCSSQSGHNTVSWYQQALGQGPQFIFQYYREEENGRGNFPPRFSGLQFPNYSSELNVNALELDDSALYLCASSLASGRPEYFGPGTRLTVT.

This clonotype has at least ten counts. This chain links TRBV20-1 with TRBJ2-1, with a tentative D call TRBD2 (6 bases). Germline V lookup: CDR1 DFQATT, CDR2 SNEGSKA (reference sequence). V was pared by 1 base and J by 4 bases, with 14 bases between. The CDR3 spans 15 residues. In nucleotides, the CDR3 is TGCAGTGCTAGAGTGGTCGGGAGCGGGTACAATGAGCAGTTCTTC. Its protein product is CSARVVGSGYNEQFF.

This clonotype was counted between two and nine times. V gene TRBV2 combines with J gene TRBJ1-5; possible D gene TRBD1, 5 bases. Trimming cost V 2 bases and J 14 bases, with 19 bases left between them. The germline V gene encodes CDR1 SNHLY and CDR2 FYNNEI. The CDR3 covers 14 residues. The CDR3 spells CASSELGQGRSEHF. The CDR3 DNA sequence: TGTGCCAGCAGTGAATTGGGGCAGGGACGATCCGAGCATTTT.

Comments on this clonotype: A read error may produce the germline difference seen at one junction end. The CDR3 DNA sequence: TGTGCTAGCAGCTCCGGGACTAGGACCGGGGAGCTGCAGTACGAGCAGTACTTC. This encodes CASSSGTRTGELQYEQYF. The J gene is TRBJ2-7, the V gene TRBV7-7; 8 bases fit TRBD2. This CDR3 comprises 18 residues. The V gene's germline CDR1 is SSHAT and CDR2 FNYEAQ (reference sequence).